This TCR beta chain was sequenced during a study of blood T cell repertoires in COVID-19 (dated by TCRdb to between 2020 and 2021). Notes on the research overall: Samples from collaborators originated in the United States, Italy and Spain and spanned both the acute and convalescent phases of COVID-19. The material from the prospective study consisted of cDNA or gDNA derived from T cells, B-cell-depleted T cells, or PBMCs. Subjects who had been exposed to COVID-19, were actively infected with it, or had recovered from it provided the deeply sampled blood TCRbeta repertoires that made up the dataset. A freely available public database, intended as a resource for researchers studying the immune response to SARS-CoV-2, is where the repertoires were released. The samples were drawn from two sources: the first 160 participants of the ongoing ImmuneRACE study, and 1,000 to 1,500 subjects contributed by 6 global collaborators. The sample metadata nearly always contained a de-identified subject ID, COVID-19 status, age in years and sex. HLA class I and class II types, where available, came from metadata supplied by the sample provider rather than from assay-based typing.

The collaborating institutions used their own protocols to collect whole blood in K2EDTA tubes. Collaborator samples were shipped for TCRbeta analysis as frozen whole blood, isolated PBMCs, or DNA extracted from either sample type. As encoded in the germline V gene, CDR1 is KGHSH while CDR2 is LQKENI. Including the terminal cysteine and phenylalanine, the CDR3 comprises 18 residues. Kept here is only the CDR3 DNA, which spans 54 bases and is read in frame from base 1. The V end loses 3 bases and the J end loses 0 bases, and a stretch of 18 bases separates them. TCRbeta CDR3 regions were amplified from genomic DNA by means of the immunoSEQ Assay, a bias-controlled multiplex PCR. Processing in the source paper ran as follows. Within the assay, amplification of reference gene primers was used to estimate how many nucleated cells each sample contained. To quantify the absolute abundance of each unique TCRbeta CDR3 rearrangement, sequence reads were collapsed and filtered. For each sample, productive Simpson clonality was calculated as the square root of Simpson's diversity index over productive rearrangements. Here the immuneACCESS table is served through TCRdb, limited to in-frame sequences with V and J called. Missing clones are a known gap in these copies; in checked studies unresolved V genes cover under half, and the rest lacks a known reason. The V and J calls and the clone size are those of that table, but D and trimming were determined from the DNA. The table for this sample lists 300,000 to 450,000 clones; around 90% of them were counted only once. 3% of the sample lies in the top ten.

Comment on this clone: Its antigen is unknown. Qualities for individual bases were not recorded, and no much larger clone is one base off.

The investigation overall reported the following: Clinical and demographic metadata were provided uncurated, with the amount varying by source and participant.

The sample comprised peripheral blood. The clonotype comes from a human donor in a cohort sampled during active COVID-19. The V and J segments used are TRBV18 and TRBJ1-3, and the D gene may be TRBD1, 6 bases matching. CDR3 region: CASSPTGRALRSGNTIYF. At the DNA level, the sequence is TGTGCCAGCTCACCGACAGGAAGAGCACTTCGCTCTGGAAACACCATATATTTT.